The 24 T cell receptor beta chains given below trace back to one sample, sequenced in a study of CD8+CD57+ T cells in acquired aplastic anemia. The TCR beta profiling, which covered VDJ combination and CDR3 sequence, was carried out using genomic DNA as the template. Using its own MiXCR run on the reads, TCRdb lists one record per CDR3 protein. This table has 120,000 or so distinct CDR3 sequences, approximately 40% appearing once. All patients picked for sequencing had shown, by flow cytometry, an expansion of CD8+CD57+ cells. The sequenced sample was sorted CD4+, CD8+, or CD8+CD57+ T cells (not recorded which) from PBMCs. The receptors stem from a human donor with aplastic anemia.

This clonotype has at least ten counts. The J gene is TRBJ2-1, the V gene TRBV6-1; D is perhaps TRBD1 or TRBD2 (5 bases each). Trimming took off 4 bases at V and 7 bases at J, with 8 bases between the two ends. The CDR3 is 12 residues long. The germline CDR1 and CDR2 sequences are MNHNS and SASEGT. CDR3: CASSGGKNEQFF. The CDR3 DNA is TGTGCCAGCAGTGGGGGGAAAAATGAGCAGTTCTTC.

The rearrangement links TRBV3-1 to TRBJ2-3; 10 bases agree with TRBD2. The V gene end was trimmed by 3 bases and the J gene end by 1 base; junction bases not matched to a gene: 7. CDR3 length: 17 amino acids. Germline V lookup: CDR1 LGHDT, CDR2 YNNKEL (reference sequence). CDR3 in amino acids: CASSHDFGLAGTDTQYF. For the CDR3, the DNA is TGTGCCAGCAGCCACGATTTCGGACTAGCGGGCACAGATACGCAGTATTTT.

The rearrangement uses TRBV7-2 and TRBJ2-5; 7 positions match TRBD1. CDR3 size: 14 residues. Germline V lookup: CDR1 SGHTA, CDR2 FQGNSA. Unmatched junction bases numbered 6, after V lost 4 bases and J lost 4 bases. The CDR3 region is CASSWTGQLETQYF. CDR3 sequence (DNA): TGTGCCAGCAGCTGGACGGGACAGCTAGAGACCCAGTACTTC.

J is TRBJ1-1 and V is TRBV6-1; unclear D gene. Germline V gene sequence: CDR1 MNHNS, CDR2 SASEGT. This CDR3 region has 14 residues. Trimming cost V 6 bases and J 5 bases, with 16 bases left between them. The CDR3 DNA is TGTGCCAGCAGAGCCTCCGGGAGGGAAACTGAAGCTTTCTTT. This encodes CASRASGRETEAFF.

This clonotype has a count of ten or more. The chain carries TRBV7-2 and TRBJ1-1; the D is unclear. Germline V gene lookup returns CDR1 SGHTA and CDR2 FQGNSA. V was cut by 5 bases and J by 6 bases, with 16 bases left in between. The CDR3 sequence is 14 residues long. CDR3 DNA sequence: TGTGCCAGCAGCGTAGTCCTTAGCGGCTCTGAAGCTTTCTTT. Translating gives CASSVVLSGSEAFF.

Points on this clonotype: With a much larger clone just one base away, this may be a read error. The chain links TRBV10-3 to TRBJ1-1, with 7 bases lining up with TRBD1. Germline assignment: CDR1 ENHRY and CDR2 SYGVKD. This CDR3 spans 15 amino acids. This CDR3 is CAISSSRGEFAEASF. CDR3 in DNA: TGTGCCATCAGCTCTAGCAGGGGGGAGTTCGCTGAAGCTTCCTTT.

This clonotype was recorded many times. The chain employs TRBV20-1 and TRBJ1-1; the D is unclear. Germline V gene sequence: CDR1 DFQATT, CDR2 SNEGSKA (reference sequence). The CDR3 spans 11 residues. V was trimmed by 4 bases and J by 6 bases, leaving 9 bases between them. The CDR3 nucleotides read TGCAGTGCTAACACAGAGGCTGAAGCTTTCTTT. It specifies CSANTEAEAFF.

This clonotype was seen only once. Written as DNA, the CDR3 is TGTGCCAGTACCAAGCGACAGTACTTC. The encoded protein is CASTKRQYF. The chain recombines TRBV19 with TRBJ2-5; D not resolved. This CDR3 has 9 amino acids. The germline V gene encodes CDR1 LNHDA and CDR2 SQIVND (reference sequence). With 7 bases removed from V and 11 bases from J, the gap between germline ends came to 8 bases.

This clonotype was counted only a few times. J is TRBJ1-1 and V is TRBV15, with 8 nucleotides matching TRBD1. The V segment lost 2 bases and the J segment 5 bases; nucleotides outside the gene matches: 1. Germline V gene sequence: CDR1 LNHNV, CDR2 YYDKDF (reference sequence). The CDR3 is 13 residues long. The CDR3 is CATSRRDRTEAFF. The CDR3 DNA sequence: TGTGCCACCAGCAGACGGGACAGGACTGAAGCTTTCTTT. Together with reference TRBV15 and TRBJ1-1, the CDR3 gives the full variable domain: DAMVIQNPRYQVTQFGKPVTLSCSQTLNHNVMYWYQQKSSQAPKLLFHYYDKDFNNEADTPDNFQSRRPNTSFCFLDIRSPGLGDTAMYLCATSRRDRTEAFFGQGTRLTVV.

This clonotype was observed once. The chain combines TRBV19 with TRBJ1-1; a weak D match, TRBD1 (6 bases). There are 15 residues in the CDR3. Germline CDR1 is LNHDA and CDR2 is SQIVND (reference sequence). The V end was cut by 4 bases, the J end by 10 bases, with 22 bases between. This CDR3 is CASSKLGGPLSGAFF. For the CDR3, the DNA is TGTGCCAGTAGTAAGCTAGGGGGACCGTTGAGCGGAGCTTTCTTT. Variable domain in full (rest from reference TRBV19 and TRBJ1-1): DGGITQSPKYLFRKEGQNVTLSCEQNLNHDAMYWYRQDPGQGLRLIYYSQIVNDFQKGDIAEGYSVSREKKESFPLTVTSAQKNPTAFYLCASSKLGGPLSGAFFGQGTRLTVV.

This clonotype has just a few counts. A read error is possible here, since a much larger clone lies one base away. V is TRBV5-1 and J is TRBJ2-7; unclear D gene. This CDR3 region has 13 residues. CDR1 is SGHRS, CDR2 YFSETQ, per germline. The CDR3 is CANSWPGAYEQYF. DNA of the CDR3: TGCGCCAACAGCTGGCCAGGAGCCTACGAGCAGTACTTC.

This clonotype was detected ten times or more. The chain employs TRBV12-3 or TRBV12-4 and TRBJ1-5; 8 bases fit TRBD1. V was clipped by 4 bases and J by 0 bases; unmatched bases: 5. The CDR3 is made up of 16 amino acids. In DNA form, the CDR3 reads TGTGCCAGCAGTTACGCGACAGGGGTTAGCAATCAGCCCCAGCATTTT. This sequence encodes CASSYATGVSNQPQHF.

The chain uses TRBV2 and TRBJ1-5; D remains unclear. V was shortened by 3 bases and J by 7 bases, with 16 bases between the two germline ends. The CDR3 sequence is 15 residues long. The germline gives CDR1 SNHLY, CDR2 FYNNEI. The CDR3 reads CASSEAGFGEQPQHF. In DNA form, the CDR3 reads TGTGCCAGCAGTGAGGCGGGATTTGGTGAGCAGCCCCAGCATTTT.

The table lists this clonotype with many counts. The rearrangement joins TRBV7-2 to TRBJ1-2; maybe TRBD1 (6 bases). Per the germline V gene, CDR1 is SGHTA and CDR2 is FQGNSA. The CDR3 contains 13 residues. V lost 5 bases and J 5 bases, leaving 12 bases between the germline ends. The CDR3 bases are TGTGCCAGCAGCCCTGACAGGAGGTATGGCTACACCTTC. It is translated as CASSPDRRYGYTF.

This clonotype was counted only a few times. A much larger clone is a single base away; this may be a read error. The chain's CDR3 is CASSFDPTNTGELFF. The CDR3 DNA reads TGCGCCAGCAGCTTTGACCCCACGAACACCGGGGAGCTGTTTTTT. The chain employs TRBV5-1 and TRBJ2-2, with D hard to call. V was cut by 2 bases and J by 0 bases, with 8 bases left in between. The length of the CDR3 is 15 residues. The V gene's germline CDR1 is SGHRS and CDR2 YFSETQ. The variable domain in full, completed from reference TRBV5-1 and TRBJ2-2, reads KAGVTQTPRYLIKTRGQQVTLSCSPISGHRSVSWYQQTPGQGLQFLFEYFSETQRNKGNFPGRFSGRQFSNSRSEMNVSTLELGDSALYLCASSFDPTNTGELFFGEGSRLTVL.

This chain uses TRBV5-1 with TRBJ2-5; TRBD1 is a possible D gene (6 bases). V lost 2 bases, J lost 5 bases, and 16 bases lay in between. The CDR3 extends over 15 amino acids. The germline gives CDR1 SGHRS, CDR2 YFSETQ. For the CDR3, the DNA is TGCGCCAGCAGCTTAAGGGATCCAAGGGGGGAGACCCAGTACTTC. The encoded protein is CASSLRDPRGETQYF.

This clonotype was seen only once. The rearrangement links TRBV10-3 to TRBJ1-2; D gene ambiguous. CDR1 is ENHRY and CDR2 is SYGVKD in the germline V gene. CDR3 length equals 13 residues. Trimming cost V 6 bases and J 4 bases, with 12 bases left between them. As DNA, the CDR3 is TGTGCCATCAGGACCGCCGAGCCCTATGGCTACACCTTC. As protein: CAIRTAEPYGYTF.

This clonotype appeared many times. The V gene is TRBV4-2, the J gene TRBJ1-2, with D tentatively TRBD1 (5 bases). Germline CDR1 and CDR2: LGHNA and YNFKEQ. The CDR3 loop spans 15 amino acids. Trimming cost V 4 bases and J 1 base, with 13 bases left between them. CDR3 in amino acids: CASSLNQGSNYGYTF. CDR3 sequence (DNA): TGTGCCAGCAGCCTTAATCAGGGAAGTAACTATGGCTACACCTTC.

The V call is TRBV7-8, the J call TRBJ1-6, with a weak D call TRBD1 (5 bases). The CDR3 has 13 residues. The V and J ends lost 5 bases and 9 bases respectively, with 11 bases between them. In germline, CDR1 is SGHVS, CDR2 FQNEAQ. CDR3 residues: CASSQGAGSPLHF. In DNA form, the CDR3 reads TGTGCCAGCAGCCAAGGGGCGGGTTCACCCCTCCACTTT.

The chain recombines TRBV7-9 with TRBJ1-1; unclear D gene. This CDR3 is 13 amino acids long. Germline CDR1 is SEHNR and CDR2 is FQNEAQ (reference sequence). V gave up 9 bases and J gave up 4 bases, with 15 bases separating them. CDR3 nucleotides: TGTGCCAGTACCCGGACCCTGTCCACTGAAGCTTTCTTT. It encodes CASTRTLSTEAFF.

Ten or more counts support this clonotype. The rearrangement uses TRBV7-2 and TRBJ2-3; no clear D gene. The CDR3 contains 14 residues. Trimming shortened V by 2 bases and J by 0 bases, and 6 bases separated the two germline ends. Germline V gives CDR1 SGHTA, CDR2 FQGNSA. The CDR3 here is CASSLRVSTDTQYF. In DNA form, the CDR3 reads TGTGCCAGCAGCTTACGGGTGAGCACAGATACGCAGTATTTT.

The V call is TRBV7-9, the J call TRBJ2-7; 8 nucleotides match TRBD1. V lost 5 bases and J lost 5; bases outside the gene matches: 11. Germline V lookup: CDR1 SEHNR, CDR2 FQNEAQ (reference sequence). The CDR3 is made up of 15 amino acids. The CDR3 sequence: CASSLRTGRRDEQYF. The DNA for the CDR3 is TGTGCCAGCAGCCTCCGGACAGGGAGAAGGGACGAGCAGTACTTC.

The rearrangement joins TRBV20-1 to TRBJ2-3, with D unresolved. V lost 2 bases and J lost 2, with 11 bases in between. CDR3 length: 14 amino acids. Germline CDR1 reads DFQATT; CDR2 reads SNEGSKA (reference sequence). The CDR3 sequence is CSARRLANTDTQYF. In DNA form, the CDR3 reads TGCAGTGCTAGAAGGCTGGCGAACACAGATACGCAGTATTTT.

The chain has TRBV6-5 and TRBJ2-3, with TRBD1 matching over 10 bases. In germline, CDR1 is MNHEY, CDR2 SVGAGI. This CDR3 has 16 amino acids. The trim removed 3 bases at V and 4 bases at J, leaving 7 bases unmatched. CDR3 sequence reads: CASSYFRDRGSDTQYF. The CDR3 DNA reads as TGTGCCAGCAGTTATTTCCGGGACAGGGGATCAGATACGCAGTATTTT.